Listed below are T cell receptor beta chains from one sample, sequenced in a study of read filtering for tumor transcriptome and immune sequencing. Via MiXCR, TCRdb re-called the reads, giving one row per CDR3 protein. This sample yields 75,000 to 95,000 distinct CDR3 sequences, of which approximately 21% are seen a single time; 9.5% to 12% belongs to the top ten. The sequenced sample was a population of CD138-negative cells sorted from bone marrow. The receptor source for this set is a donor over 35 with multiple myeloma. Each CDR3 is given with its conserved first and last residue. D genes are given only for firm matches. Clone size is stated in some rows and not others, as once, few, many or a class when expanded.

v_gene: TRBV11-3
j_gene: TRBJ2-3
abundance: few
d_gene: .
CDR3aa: CASSLYVEDTQYF

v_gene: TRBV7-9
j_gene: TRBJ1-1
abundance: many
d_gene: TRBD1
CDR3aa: CASSFGTGREAFF

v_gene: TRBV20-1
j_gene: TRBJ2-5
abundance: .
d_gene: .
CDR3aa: CSANQETQYF

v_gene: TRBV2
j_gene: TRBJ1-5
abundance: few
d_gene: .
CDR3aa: CASRSGGAESQPQHF

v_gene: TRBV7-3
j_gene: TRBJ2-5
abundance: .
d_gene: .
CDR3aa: CASCLNALETQYF

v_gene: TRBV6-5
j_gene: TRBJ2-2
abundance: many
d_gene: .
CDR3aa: CASSYGGRTGELFF

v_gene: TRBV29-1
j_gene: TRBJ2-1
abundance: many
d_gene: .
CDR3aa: CSATVNNEQFF

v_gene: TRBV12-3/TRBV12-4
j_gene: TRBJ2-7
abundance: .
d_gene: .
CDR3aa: CASSEYTYEQYF

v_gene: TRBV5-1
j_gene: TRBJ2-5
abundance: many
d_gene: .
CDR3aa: CASRHPPETQYF

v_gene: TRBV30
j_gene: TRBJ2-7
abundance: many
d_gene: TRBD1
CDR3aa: CAWSVRGDRAYEQYF

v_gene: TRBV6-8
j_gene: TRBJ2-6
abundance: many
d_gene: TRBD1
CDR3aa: CASSWDSSGANVLTF

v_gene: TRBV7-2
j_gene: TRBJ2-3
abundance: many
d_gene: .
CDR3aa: CASSLLGVGDTQYF

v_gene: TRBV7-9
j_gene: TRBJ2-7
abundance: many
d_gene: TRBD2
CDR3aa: CASSPTTGRGLYEQYF

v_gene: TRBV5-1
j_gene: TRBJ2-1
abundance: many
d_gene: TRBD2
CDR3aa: CASSSQPTSPYPDEQFF

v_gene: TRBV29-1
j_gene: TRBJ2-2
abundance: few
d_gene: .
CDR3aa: CSADLAGELFF

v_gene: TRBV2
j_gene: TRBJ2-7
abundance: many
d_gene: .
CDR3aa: CASSERQPSYEQYF

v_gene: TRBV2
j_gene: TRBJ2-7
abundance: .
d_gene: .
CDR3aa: CASRQDYEQYF

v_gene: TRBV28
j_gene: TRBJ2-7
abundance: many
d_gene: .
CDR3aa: CASSGSTQQYF

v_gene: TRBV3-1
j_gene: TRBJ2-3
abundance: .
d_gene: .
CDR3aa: CASSQGGDTQYF

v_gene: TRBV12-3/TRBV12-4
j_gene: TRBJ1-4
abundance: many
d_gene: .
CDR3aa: CASSPYNEKLFF

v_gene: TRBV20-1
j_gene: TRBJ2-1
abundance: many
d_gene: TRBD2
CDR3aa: CSALLSGGGDEQFF

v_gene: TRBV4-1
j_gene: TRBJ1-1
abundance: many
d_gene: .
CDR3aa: CASSQGLGAFF

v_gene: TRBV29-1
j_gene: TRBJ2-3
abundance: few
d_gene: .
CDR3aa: CSVGDTTDTQYF

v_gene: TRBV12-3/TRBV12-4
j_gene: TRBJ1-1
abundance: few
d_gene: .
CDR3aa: CASSLDDGGNTEAFF

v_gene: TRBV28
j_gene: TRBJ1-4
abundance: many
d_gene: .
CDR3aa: CASTDSFNEKLFF

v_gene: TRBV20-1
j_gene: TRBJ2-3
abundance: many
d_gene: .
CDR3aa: CSASSLGDTQYF

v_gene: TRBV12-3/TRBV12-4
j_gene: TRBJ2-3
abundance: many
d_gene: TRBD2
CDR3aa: CAISGTSGVYTDTQYF

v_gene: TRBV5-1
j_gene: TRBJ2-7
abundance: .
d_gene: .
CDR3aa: CASSLGQSGYEQYF

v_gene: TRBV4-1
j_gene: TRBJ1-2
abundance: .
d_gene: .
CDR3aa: CASSQVQGTGYGYTF

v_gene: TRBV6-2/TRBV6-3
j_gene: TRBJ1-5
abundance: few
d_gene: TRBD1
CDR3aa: CASRQTGGSNQPQHF

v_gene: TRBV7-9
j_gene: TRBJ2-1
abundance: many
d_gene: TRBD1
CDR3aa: CASSFGQGIDEQFF

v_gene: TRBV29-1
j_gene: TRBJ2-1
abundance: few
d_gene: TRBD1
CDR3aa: CSVVQGVNEQFF

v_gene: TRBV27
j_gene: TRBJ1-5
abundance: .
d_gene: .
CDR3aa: CASSSLLNGQPQHF

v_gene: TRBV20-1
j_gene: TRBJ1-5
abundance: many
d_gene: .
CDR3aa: CSARRGADNQPQHF

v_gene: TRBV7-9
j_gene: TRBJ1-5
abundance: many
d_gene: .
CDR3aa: CASSLGSGPQHF

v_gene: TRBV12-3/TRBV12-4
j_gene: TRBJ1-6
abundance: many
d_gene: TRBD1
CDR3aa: CASSSGTGVGSPLHF

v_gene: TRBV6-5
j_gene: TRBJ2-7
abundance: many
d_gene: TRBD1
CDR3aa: CASRGDRGFSYEQYF

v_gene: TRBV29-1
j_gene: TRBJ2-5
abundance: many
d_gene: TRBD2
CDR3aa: CSVSGTRGRPQYF

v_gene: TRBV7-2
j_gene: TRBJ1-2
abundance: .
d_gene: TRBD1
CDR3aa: CASSQDPGQGSYGYTF

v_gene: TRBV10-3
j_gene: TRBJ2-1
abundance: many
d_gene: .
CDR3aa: CAISDWGLAEQFF

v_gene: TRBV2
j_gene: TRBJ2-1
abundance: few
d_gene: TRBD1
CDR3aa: CASNGQGAISEQFF

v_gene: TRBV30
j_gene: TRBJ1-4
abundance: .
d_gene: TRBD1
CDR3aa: CAGGQNPLEKLFF

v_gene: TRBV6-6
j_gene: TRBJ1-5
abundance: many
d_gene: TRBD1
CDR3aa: CASRPGQQNQPQHF

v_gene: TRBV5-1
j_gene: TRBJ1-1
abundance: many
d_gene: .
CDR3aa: CASSVKSGRLTEAFF

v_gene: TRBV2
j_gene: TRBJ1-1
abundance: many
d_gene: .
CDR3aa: CATRRGMNTEAFF

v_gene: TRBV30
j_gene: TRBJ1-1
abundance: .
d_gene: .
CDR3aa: CAGTISTEAFF

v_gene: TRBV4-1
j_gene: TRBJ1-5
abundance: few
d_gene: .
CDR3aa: CASSQDSRAKGPQHF

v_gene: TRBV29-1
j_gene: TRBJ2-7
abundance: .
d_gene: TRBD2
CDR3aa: CSVERASGAPHEQYF

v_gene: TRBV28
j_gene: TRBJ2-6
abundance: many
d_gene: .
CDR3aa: CASSSGGSGANVLTF

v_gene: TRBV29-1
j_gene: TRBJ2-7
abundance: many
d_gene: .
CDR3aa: CSVLGQSYEQYF

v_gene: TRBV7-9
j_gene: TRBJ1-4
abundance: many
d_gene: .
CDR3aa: CASRGDDEKLFF

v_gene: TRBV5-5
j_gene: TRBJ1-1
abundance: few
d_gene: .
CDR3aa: CASSLAILFEAFF

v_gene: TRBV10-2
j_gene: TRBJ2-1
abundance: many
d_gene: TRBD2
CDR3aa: CASSVTGTSGMGEQFF

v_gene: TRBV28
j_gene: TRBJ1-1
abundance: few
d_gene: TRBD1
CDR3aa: CASSSPGDRDIEAFF

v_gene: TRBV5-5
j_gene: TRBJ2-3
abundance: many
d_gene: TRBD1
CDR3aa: CASSANPTGVSSTDTQYF

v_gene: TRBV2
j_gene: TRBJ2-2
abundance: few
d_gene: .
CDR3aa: CASSERGTGELFF

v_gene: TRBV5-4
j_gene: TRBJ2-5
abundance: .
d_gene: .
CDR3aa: CASSLVRGLQETQYF